Listed here are 29 T cell receptor beta chains from one sample, sequenced in a study of blood T cells in healthy people across ages (dated by TCRdb to between 2015 and 2017). The library was prepared using 5' RACE. The reads were generated on an Illumina HiSeq 2500. A second PCR of roughly 7 to 12 cycles was performed with a sample-barcoded 5' primer and a J-beta primer mix. The public reads were reanalyzed by TCRdb: fastp trimming at Q25, MiXCR alignment, in-frame beta chains only. A single entry per CDR3 protein holds the most common genes and DNA from its merged rows. Here the sample has over 1,500,000 distinct CDR3 sequences; roughly 50% occur a single time. The ten biggest clones cover over 2% of the sample. Material for sequencing was blood. Receptors originate from a woman aged 35 to 49 in good health.

The chain joins TRBV7-3 to TRBJ2-3, with TRBD2 matching over 7 bases. V shed 4 bases, J shed 3 bases, and the junction held 10 bases outside the gene matches. Germline CDR1 is SGHTA and CDR2 is FQGTGA. The CDR3 totals 16 residues. This CDR3 is CASSSDRRGSTDTQYF. CDR3 DNA: TGTGCCAGCAGCTCCGATCGGCGGGGGAGTACAGATACGCAGTATTTT.

This sequence joins TRBV7-9 and TRBJ2-7, with D uncertain. TRBJ2-5 explains the end of the DNA better; the J call may be wrong. The CDR3 runs 13 residues. The germline CDR1 and CDR2 sequences are SEHNR and FQNEAQ (reference sequence). This CDR3 is CASRKSLGETQYF. The CDR3 coding sequence is TGTGCCAGCAGGAAAAGCTTAGGCGAGACCCAGTACTTC.

The gene calls are TRBV5-6 and TRBJ2-1; D may be TRBD1 (6 bases). The CDR3 covers 13 residues. V was shortened by 3 bases and J by 7 bases, with 11 bases between the two germline ends. Germline-derived CDR1 and CDR2 are SGHDT and YYEEEE. CDR3 loop: CASSSYRVNEQFF. The CDR3 region has the DNA TGTGCCAGCAGCTCCTACAGGGTAAATGAGCAGTTCTTC.

The CDR3 DNA sequence: TGTGCCAGCAGTAACAGGGCGGGGATCGGCTATGGCTACACCTTC. Translation gives CASSNRAGIGYGYTF. This rearrangement joins TRBV28 to TRBJ1-2; the D gene is possibly TRBD1 (6 bases). The CDR3 has 15 residues. The V gene's germline CDR1 is MDHEN and CDR2 SYDVKM. Trimming pared 5 bases from V and 4 bases from J, leaving 17 bases between.

Of note for this clonotype: At one of its ends the junction is not consistent with the germline gene, which may arise from a read error. The chain recombines TRBV29-1 with TRBJ2-5; 8 positions match TRBD2. Germline V CDR1 and CDR2: SQVTM, ANQGSEA. The CDR3 is made up of 15 amino acids. CDR3 sequence: CSVDPWRGVQETLYF. CDR3 nucleotides: TGCAGCGTTGACCCCTGGCGGGGGGTACAAGAGACCCTGTACTTC.

This chain joins TRBV10-3 and TRBJ2-5; 7 nucleotides line up with TRBD1. Gene TRBJ2-7 matches the end of the DNA better, so the J call may be wrong. Germline V CDR1 and CDR2: ENHRY, SYGVKD. This CDR3 spans 14 amino acids. The CDR3 coding sequence is TGTGCCATCAGTGAGGACAGGGTCGGCTACGAGCAGTACTTC. It yields the protein CAISEDRVGYEQYF.

This CDR3 is CASSPKRETRGNEQFF. The CDR3, as DNA: TGTGCCAGCTCGCCTAAAAGGGAAACCCGGGGGAATGAGCAGTTCTTC. V and J are TRBV18 and TRBJ2-1, with D perhaps matching TRBD2 (6 bases). The V and J ends lost 6 bases and 7 bases respectively, with 22 bases between them. Germline CDR1 and CDR2: KGHSH and LQKENI. The CDR3 contains 16 residues.

Only a few counts were recorded for this clonotype. V and J are TRBV29-1 and TRBJ2-2; 9 positions agree with TRBD1. The junction had 12 bases not matched to a gene; V was cut back by 3 bases and J by 7 bases. The germline CDR1 and CDR2 sequences are SQVTM and ANQGSEA. CDR3 length: 16 residues. CDR3: CSVDLQEDRGFGELFF. CDR3 sequence (DNA): TGCAGCGTTGACCTCCAGGAGGACAGGGGTTTCGGGGAGCTGTTTTTT.

This clonotype was counted only a few times. V and J are TRBV4-3 and TRBJ2-1; 10 nucleotides line up with TRBD2. CDR1 is LGHNA, CDR2 YSLEER, per germline. The CDR3 consists of 14 residues. V shed 4 bases and J 7 bases; nucleotides not matched to a gene: 4. The CDR3 region is CASSLLAGTNEQFF. The CDR3 DNA is TGCGCCAGCAGCCTACTAGCGGGGACTAATGAGCAGTTCTTC.

This clonotype was counted a few times. The chain is built from TRBV6-2 or TRBV6-3 and TRBJ2-3; 12 bases align to TRBD2. Trimming removed 3 bases from V and 6 bases from J; junction bases left unmatched: 7. The CDR3 extends over 16 amino acids. Germline lookup yields CDR1 MNHEY and CDR2 SVGEGT. The CDR3 DNA sequence: TGTGCCAGCAGTTATCCCGGACTAGCGGGGAGTGATACGCAGTATTTT. This sequence encodes CASSYPGLAGSDTQYF.

Many counts were recorded for this clonotype. The genes are TRBV20-1 and TRBJ2-7; D is unclear. Trimming took off 1 base at V and 7 bases at J, with 20 bases between the two ends. CDR1 is DFQATT, CDR2 SNEGSKA, per germline (reference sequence). CDR3 length equals 15 residues. The CDR3 bases are TGCAGTGCTAGAGTATTGGCCCCCTTGTCGGTGGAGCAGTACTTC. Amino acids: CSARVLAPLSVEQYF.

This clonotype appeared a few times. J is TRBJ1-5 and V is TRBV29-1; D is perhaps TRBD1 (5 bases). Trimming shortened V by 7 bases and J by 4 bases, and 14 bases separated the two germline ends. Germline V gene lookup returns CDR1 SQVTM and CDR2 ANQGSEA. CDR3 length equals 13 residues. The CDR3 loop reads CSAEAGNNQPQHF. The CDR3 nucleotides read TGCAGCGCCGAGGCAGGGAATAATCAGCCCCAGCATTTT.

This clonotype turned up a few times. V and J are TRBV7-3 and TRBJ1-6; D is perhaps TRBD1 (6 bases). The germline CDR1 and CDR2 sequences are SGHTA and FQGTGA. This CDR3 spans 15 amino acids. Trimming stripped 3 bases from V and 10 bases from J, with 16 bases between. CDR3 amino acids: CASSFAGADGSPLHF. The CDR3 DNA sequence: TGTGCCAGCAGCTTCGCAGGGGCCGACGGGTCACCCCTCCACTTT.

The chain links TRBV20-1 to TRBJ2-5; tentatively, D is TRBD2 (6 bases). Deletions cut 2 bases from V and 11 bases from J, with 15 bases between. This CDR3 is 12 amino acids long. Germline V lookup: CDR1 DFQATT, CDR2 SNEGSKA (reference sequence). CDR3 residues: CSARRTPGEQYF. DNA of the CDR3: TGCAGTGCTAGAAGAACACCGGGGGAGCAGTACTTC.

This clonotype was counted only a few times. The V and J genes are TRBV4-3 and TRBJ2-3, with D unclear. Germline V gene sequence: CDR1 LGHNA, CDR2 YSLEER. The CDR3 runs 17 residues. Trimming left V 4 bases short and J 0 bases short, with 17 bases between. The CDR3 DNA reads as TGCGCCAGCAGCCCGTCCTTACCGGGCCTAAGCACAGATACGCAGTATTTT. Amino acid sequence: CASSPSLPGLSTDTQYF.

V and J are TRBV27 and TRBJ2-1, with TRBD1 identical over 8 bases. V trimming: 8 bases; J trimming: 4 bases; junction bases outside the gene matches: 16. The CDR3 totals 17 residues. From germline, CDR1 is MNHEY and CDR2 SMNVEV (reference sequence). The CDR3 bases are TGTGCCAGCGAGCCCCCTCCCCGGGACAGGAGTTACAATGAGCAGTTCTTC. This translates into CASEPPPRDRSYNEQFF.

This chain joins TRBV7-2 and TRBJ2-1; TRBD1 agrees at 9 bases. The CDR3 spans 16 residues. The junction had 4 bases not matched to a gene; V was cut back by 1 base and J by 3 bases. Germline V lookup: CDR1 SGHTA, CDR2 FQGNSA. CDR3 coding DNA: TGTGCCAGCAGCTTAGTGGGGACAGGGAACTACAATGAGCAGTTCTTC. Encoded protein: CASSLVGTGNYNEQFF.

The chain couples TRBV2 to TRBJ2-5, with 8 bases fitting TRBD2. The V and J ends lost 11 bases and 3 bases, in that order; junction bases with no gene match: 11. The CDR3 sequence is 14 residues long. The germline CDR1 and CDR2 sequences are SNHLY and FYNNEI. The CDR3 sequence: CACPLSGGKETQYF. In DNA, the CDR3 is TGTGCCTGCCCTCTAAGCGGGGGTAAAGAGACCCAGTACTTC.

The V and J genes are TRBV4-2 and TRBJ1-4; weak D call: TRBD1 (5 bases). The CDR3 extends over 16 amino acids. Germline V gene data show CDR1 as LGHNA and CDR2 as YNFKEQ. V was trimmed by 4 bases and J by 7 bases, leaving 19 bases between them. As DNA, the CDR3 is TGTGCCAGCAGCCTCAAGCTCCCGGGACGGCCTGAAAAACTGTTTTTT. It translates to CASSLKLPGRPEKLFF.

The CDR3 reads CSARVPSGNRGYTF. The DNA of the CDR3 is TGCAGTGCTAGAGTACCCAGCGGAAACCGTGGCTACACCTTC. V usage is TRBV20-1 and J usage is TRBJ1-2; no firm D call. The V and J ends lost 1 base and 7 bases respectively, with 16 bases between them. CDR3 size: 14 residues. Germline values: CDR1 DFQATT, CDR2 SNEGSKA (reference sequence).

The chain couples TRBV20-1 to TRBJ2-4, with TRBD2 matching 13 bases. The J call may be incorrect, as the DNA end agrees better with TRBJ2-5. CDR1 DFQATT and CDR2 SNEGSKA come from the germline V gene (reference sequence). The CDR3 contains 16 residues. For the CDR3, the DNA is TGCAGTGCTATACGGACTAGCGGGGGTGGAAGGGAGACCCAGTACTTC. It encodes CSAIRTSGGGRETQYF.

The rearrangement uses TRBV6-5 and TRBJ2-5; D might be TRBD1 (6 bases). CDR3 size: 14 residues. V lost 0 bases and J lost 6, with 11 bases in between. In germline, CDR1 is MNHEY, CDR2 SVGAGI. The CDR3 sequence is CASSYSAGEKTQYF. CDR3 nucleotide sequence: TGTGCCAGCAGTTACTCGGCAGGGGAAAAGACCCAGTACTTC.

This clonotype has a handful of counts. The chain joins TRBV24-1 to TRBJ2-5, with 9 bases that match TRBD1. The CDR3 totals 16 residues. V shed 5 bases and J 5 bases; nucleotides not matched to a gene: 11. Per germline, CDR1 KGHDR and CDR2 SFDVKD. The CDR3 region has the DNA TGTGCCACCAGTGCTAACCGGGACAGGGCCGTGGAGACCCAGTACTTC. Translated, it gives CATSANRDRAVETQYF.

The rearrangement uses TRBV7-9 and TRBJ2-3, with D perhaps TRBD1 (5 bases). The CDR3 sequence is 16 residues long. The V and J ends lost 2 bases and 2 bases respectively, with 14 bases between them. Germline V CDR1 and CDR2: SEHNR, FQNEAQ (reference sequence). CDR3 coding DNA: TGTGCCAGCAGCTTACAGGGTCCGGCGTACACAGATACGCAGTATTTT. Protein product: CASSLQGPAYTDTQYF.

The CDR3 region is CASGHRGSYNEQFF. The CDR3 DNA follows: TGTGCCAGCGGACACAGGGGCAGCTACAATGAGCAGTTCTTC. The rearrangement joins TRBV6-1 to TRBJ2-1; 7 bases match TRBD1. The germline V gene has CDR1 MNHNS and CDR2 SASEGT. Trimming removed 8 bases from V and 3 bases from J; junction bases left unmatched: 7. The CDR3 runs 14 residues.

The chain is built from TRBV6-2 or TRBV6-3 and TRBJ2-7; 7 bases fit TRBD1. Trimming at V came to 7 bases and at J to 2 bases, leaving 14 bases not matched to a gene. CDR3 length equals 16 residues. CDR1 and CDR2 (germline): MNHEY, SVGEGT. In nucleotides, the CDR3 is TGTGCCAGCACTAACTCGGCGGACAGGCAGGCCTACGAGCAGTACTTC. As protein: CASTNSADRQAYEQYF.

The chain is built from TRBV20-1 and TRBJ2-3; 8 positions match TRBD1. The CDR3 consists of 14 residues. Germline assignment: CDR1 DFQATT and CDR2 SNEGSKA (reference sequence). The V gene end was trimmed by 2 bases and the J gene end by 2 bases; junction bases not matched to a gene: 3. The CDR3 DNA is TGCAGTGCTAGAAGGACAGGGTACACAGATACGCAGTATTTT. This encodes CSARRTGYTDTQYF.

This chain connects TRBV28 to TRBJ2-1, with 10 nucleotides matching TRBD2. J gave up 7 bases and V 3 bases, and 6 bases lay outside the gene matches. This CDR3 contains 15 residues. The germline CDR1 and CDR2 sequences are MDHEN and SYDVKM. The CDR3 DNA follows: TGTGCCAGCAGTTTGGAGCGGGGGGGTGTGAATGAGCAGTTCTTC. Amino acids: CASSLERGGVNEQFF.

The chain recombines TRBV11-2 with TRBJ1-2, with D hard to call. Germline values: CDR1 SGHAT, CDR2 FQNNGV. V was shortened by 5 bases and J by 4 bases, with 14 bases between the two germline ends. The CDR3 runs 14 residues. This CDR3 reads CASSREGSSYGYTF. DNA of the CDR3: TGTGCCAGCAGCCGCGAGGGATCCTCCTATGGCTACACCTTC.